The TCR beta chain described here comes from a study of blood T cell repertoires in COVID-19 (TCRdb year 2020). Some background on the complete study: Samples covering the acute and convalescent phases of COVID-19 were provided by collaborators in the United States, Italy and Spain. The material from the prospective study consisted of cDNA or gDNA derived from T cells, B-cell-depleted T cells, or PBMCs. The dataset comprised deeply sampled blood TCRbeta repertoires from subjects exposed to, actively infected with, or recovered from COVID-19. The repertoires were released in a freely available public database intended as a resource for research on the immune response to SARS-CoV-2. The samples were drawn from the first 160 participants of the ongoing ImmuneRACE study and from some 1,300 subjects provided by 6 global collaborators. Sample metadata almost always included a de-identified subject ID, COVID-19 status, age in years and sex. HLA class I and class II types, where available, came from metadata supplied by the sample provider rather than from assay-based typing. The full study reports these points: The amount of clinical and demographic metadata varied by source and participant and was provided uncurated.

Clipping removes 2 bases from V and 13 bases from J, with 8 as the unmatched junction base count. From the germline V gene, CDR1 is MDHEN and CDR2 is SYDVKM. The CDR3 starts with the cysteine, ends with the phenylalanine, and has 14 residues. Of the read, only the CDR3 DNA is kept; its 42 bases are in frame from base 1. Points on this clone: The clone's antigen remains unknown. The input lacks base qualities; no much larger clone sits a single base away.

TCRbeta CDR3 regions were amplified from genomic DNA by means of the immunoSEQ Assay, a bias-controlled multiplex PCR. The authors processed their data as follows. Nucleated cell counts per sample were estimated from amplification of reference gene primers within the assay. To quantify the absolute abundance of each unique TCRbeta CDR3 rearrangement, sequence reads were collapsed and filtered. For each sample, productive Simpson clonality was calculated as the square root of Simpson's diversity index across productive rearrangements. In TCRdb, the immuneACCESS table is reduced to in-frame sequences with V and J assigned. These tables do not hold every clone; where another copy was compared, an unresolved V gene accounts for under half, and the others remain unexplained. The V and J calls and clone size are taken from that table; D and trimming were inferred from the DNA. The sample includes tens of thousands of clones, with 80% to 90% observed a single time. The ten largest clones represent 1.4% of the sample.

The collaborating institutions used their own protocols to collect whole blood in K2EDTA tubes. For TCRbeta analysis, collaborators shipped samples as frozen whole blood, isolated PBMCs, or DNA extracted from either of those sample types. This receptor was taken from a woman in her sixties or seventies with acute or convalescent COVID-19. The rearrangement combines TRBV28 with TRBJ2-1; 10 central bases correspond to TRBD2. The material sequenced was peripheral blood. The nucleotides are TGTGCCAGCAGTTTACTAGCGGGAGTAGTTCCCCAGTTCTTC. This codes for CASSLLAGVVPQFF.